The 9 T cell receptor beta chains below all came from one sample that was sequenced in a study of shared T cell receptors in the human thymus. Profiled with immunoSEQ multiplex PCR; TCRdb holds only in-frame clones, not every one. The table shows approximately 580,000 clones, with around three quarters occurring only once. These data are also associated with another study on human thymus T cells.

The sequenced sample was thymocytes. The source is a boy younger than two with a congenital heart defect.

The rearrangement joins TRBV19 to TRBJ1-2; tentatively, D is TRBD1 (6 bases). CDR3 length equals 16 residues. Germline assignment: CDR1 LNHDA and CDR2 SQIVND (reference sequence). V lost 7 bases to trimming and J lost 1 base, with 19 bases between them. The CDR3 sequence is CASTAGQPSINYGYTF. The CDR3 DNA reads TGTGCCAGTACGGCTGGACAGCCGAGCATTAACTATGGCTACACCTTC.

The CDR3 DNA follows: TGCAGCGTTGAAGTGAGACCGGGACTAGCGGCCTCCTACGAGCAGTACTTC. This codes for CSVEVRPGLAASYEQYF. V and J are TRBV29-1 and TRBJ2-7; 11 bases are a match to TRBD2. This CDR3 spans 17 amino acids. Unmatched junction bases numbered 8, after V lost 1 base and J lost 0 bases. Germline V CDR1 and CDR2: SQVTM, ANQGSEA.

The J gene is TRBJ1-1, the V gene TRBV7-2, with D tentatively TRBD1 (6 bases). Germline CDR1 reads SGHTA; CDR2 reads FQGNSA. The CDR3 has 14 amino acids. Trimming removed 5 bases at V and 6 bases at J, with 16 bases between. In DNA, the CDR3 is TGTGCCAGCAGCCCAGGGGTCCTCGAGGCTGAAGCTTTCTTT. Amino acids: CASSPGVLEAEAFF. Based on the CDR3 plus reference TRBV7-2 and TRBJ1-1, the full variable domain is GAGVSQSPSNKVTEKGKDVELRCDPISGHTALYWYRQSLGQGLEFLIYFQGNSAPDKSGLPSDRFSAERTGGSVSTLTIQRTQQEDSAVYLCASSPGVLEAEAFFGQGTRLTVV.

The CDR3 spells CASSERANSNQPQHF. In DNA, the CDR3 is TGTGCCAGCAGTGAGAGAGCTAATAGCAATCAGCCCCAGCATTTT. This chain links TRBV6-4 with TRBJ1-5, with D uncertain. CDR1 MRHNA and CDR2 SNTAGT come from the germline V gene. The CDR3 is 15 residues long. The V and J ends lost 3 bases and 0 bases respectively, with 9 bases between them.

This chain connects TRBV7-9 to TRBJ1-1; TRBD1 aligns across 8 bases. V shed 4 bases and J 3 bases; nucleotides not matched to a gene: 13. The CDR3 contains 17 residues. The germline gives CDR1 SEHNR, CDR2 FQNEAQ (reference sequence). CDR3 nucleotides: TGTGCCAGCAGCTCGTCGACAGGGGAGGGGCAGGACACTGAAGCTTTCTTT. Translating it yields CASSSSTGEGQDTEAFF.

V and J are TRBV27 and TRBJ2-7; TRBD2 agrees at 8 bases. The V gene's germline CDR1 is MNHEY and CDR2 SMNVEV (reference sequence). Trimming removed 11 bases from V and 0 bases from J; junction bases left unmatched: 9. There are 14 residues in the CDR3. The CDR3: CAWKREPISYEQYF. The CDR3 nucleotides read TGTGCCTGGAAGCGGGAGCCGATCTCCTACGAGCAGTACTTC.

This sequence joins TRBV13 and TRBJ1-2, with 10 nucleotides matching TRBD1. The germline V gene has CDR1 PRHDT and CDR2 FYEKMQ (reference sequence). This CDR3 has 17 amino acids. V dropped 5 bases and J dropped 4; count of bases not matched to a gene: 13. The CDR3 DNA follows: TGTGCCAGCAGCGCGAGACCGGGACAGGGGATTACCTATGGCTACACCTTC. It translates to CASSARPGQGITYGYTF.

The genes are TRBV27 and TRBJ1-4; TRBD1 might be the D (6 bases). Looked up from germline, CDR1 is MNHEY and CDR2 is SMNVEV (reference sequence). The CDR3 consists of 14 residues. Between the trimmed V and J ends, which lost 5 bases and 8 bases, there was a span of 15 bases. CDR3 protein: CASSLQRGQEKLFF. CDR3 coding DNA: TGTGCCAGCAGTCTACAGCGGGGGCAAGAAAAACTGTTTTTT.

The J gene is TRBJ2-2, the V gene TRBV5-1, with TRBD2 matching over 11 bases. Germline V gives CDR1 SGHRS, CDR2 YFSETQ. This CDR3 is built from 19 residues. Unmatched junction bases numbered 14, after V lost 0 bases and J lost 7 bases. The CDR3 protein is CASSLGRIIAGGPFGELFF. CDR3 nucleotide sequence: TGCGCCAGCAGCTTGGGCCGAATTATAGCGGGAGGGCCGTTCGGGGAGCTGTTTTTT.